These 23 T cell receptor beta chains originate from one sample sequenced in a study of T cells in tumors after PD-1 blockade. Assay: immunoSEQ multiplex PCR; the TCRdb copy retains only in-frame clones and omits some. In the table there are over 8,000 clones, approximately 70% of which are singletons. The material sequenced was tumor tissue, taken after anti-PD-1 treatment. The receptors were gathered from a human donor with basal cell carcinoma.

The chain has TRBV19 and TRBJ2-1, with D possibly matching TRBD1 (6 bases). CDR3 length equals 14 residues. Germline V gene data show CDR1 as LNHDA and CDR2 as SQIVND (reference sequence). The ends were cut back, 5 bases at V and 6 bases at J, with 14 bases in the middle. DNA of the CDR3: TGTGCCAGTAGTGCCTCCCCAGGGGCCAATGAGCAGTTCTTC. It encodes CASSASPGANEQFF. Full variable domain (remainder filled in from reference TRBV19 and TRBJ2-1): DGGITQSPKYLFRKEGQNVTLSCEQNLNHDAMYWYRQDPGQGLRLIYYSQIVNDFQKGDIAEGYSVSREKKESFPLTVTSAQKNPTAFYLCASSASPGANEQFFGPGTRLTVL.

The chain links TRBV30 to TRBJ2-2; D may be TRBD2 (6 bases). The germline V and J ends were trimmed by 8 bases and 9 bases, with 19 bases remaining between them. The CDR3 loop spans 13 amino acids. Germline CDR1 GTSNPN, CDR2 SVGIG (reference sequence). Here the CDR3 DNA reads TGTGCCGTAGGAGGGGAGCGGACCCGGGAGCTGTTTTTT. Translated: CAVGGERTRELFF.

The genes are TRBV7-8 and TRBJ2-5; a weak D match, TRBD1 (6 bases). The CDR3 contains 15 residues. Per germline, CDR1 SGHVS and CDR2 FQNEAQ. Trimming left V 2 bases short and J 5 bases short, with 15 bases between. The CDR3 is CASSLQTGMRETQYF. The CDR3 nucleotides are TGTGCCAGCAGCTTACAAACAGGGATGCGGGAGACCCAGTACTTC.

V and J are TRBV11-3 and TRBJ2-1; D perhaps matches TRBD2 (6 bases). Germline values: CDR1 SGHNT, CDR2 YENEEA. Between the trimmed V and J ends, which lost 4 bases and 0 bases, there was a span of 10 bases. This CDR3 has 15 residues. CDR3 sequence reads: CASSSEGVSYNEQFF. The DNA of the CDR3 is TGTGCCAGCAGCTCGGAGGGTGTCTCCTACAATGAGCAGTTCTTC.

The chain carries TRBV24-1 and TRBJ2-7; tentatively, D is TRBD1 or TRBD2 (5 bases each). The CDR3 covers 15 residues. Germline V gives CDR1 KGHDR, CDR2 SFDVKD. The V end lost 7 bases, the J end lost 6 bases, and 21 bases lay between the germline ends. The CDR3, as DNA: TGTGCCACCAGAATCTATGGGACGGCCCCTGCCGAGCAGTACTTC. Its protein product is CATRIYGTAPAEQYF.

This sequence joins TRBV11-3 and TRBJ2-2, with 10 positions matching TRBD2. Trimming at V came to 5 bases and at J to 4 bases, leaving 13 bases not matched to a gene. This CDR3 region has 18 residues. Germline CDR1 SGHNT, CDR2 YENEEA. CDR3 amino acids: CASSTRASGGRLTGELFF. The DNA for the CDR3 is TGTGCCAGCAGCACGCGGGCTAGCGGGGGCCGTCTCACCGGGGAGCTGTTTTTT.

The rearrangement uses TRBV7-2 and TRBJ2-7, with 11 bases that match TRBD2. Looked up from germline, CDR1 is SGHTA and CDR2 is FQGNSA. The CDR3 has 16 amino acids. V gave up 0 bases and J gave up 7 bases; unmatched junction bases: 8. Written as DNA, the CDR3 is TGTGCCAGCAGCTTAGCGGTTACTAGCGGGGGTGAGGAGCAGTACTTC. Protein: CASSLAVTSGGEEQYF.

The rearrangement joins TRBV5-8 to TRBJ1-2; D gene uncertain. The CDR3 is 13 residues long. The V and J ends lost 2 bases and 1 base respectively, with 6 bases between them. Germline CDR1 reads SGHTS; CDR2 reads YDEGEE. CDR3 residues: CASSLQVNYGYTF. The CDR3 nucleotides read TGTGCCAGCAGCTTACAAGTTAACTATGGCTACACCTTC. The full variable domain, its missing parts supplied by reference TRBV5-8 and TRBJ1-2, is EAGVTQSPTHLIKTRGQQATLRCSPISGHTSVYWYQQALGLGLQFLLWYDEGEERNRGNFPPRFSGRQFPNYSSELNVNALELEDSALYLCASSLQVNYGYTFGSGTRLTVV.

By proportion, this clone is medium-sized (0.01 to 0.1%). CDR3: CASSLGRASGNTIYF. For the CDR3, the DNA is TGTGCCAGCAGCTTAGGGAGGGCATCTGGAAACACCATATATTTT. This chain uses TRBV7-2 with TRBJ1-3, with D unclear. V was trimmed by 1 base and J by 1 base, leaving 8 bases between them. The CDR3 runs 15 residues. CDR1 is SGHTA and CDR2 is FQGNSA in the germline V gene.

This clone was counted only a few times. The chain links TRBV5-6 to TRBJ2-2, with D possibly being TRBD2 (6 bases). In germline, CDR1 is SGHDT, CDR2 YYEEEE. This CDR3 has 15 residues. Trimming shortened V by 6 bases and J by 3 bases, and 15 bases separated the two germline ends. The CDR3 is CASTRAGIDTGELFF. The CDR3 nucleotides are TGTGCCAGCACCCGGGCGGGGATCGACACCGGGGAGCTGTTTTTT.

The chain links TRBV7-3 to TRBJ2-3, with 10 bases fitting TRBD2. The V gene end was trimmed by 4 bases and the J gene end by 4 bases; junction bases not matched to a gene: 5. Germline V CDR1 and CDR2: SGHTA, FQGTGA. The CDR3 has 15 amino acids. CDR3 residues: CASSWGLASADTQYF. In DNA, the CDR3 is TGTGCCAGCAGCTGGGGACTAGCGAGTGCAGATACGCAGTATTTT.

This clone has just a few counts. The V and J genes are TRBV7-2 and TRBJ1-1; the D is unclear. Deletions cut 1 base from V and 8 bases from J, with 11 bases between. Germline lookup yields CDR1 SGHTA and CDR2 FQGNSA. The CDR3 length is 13 residues. CDR3 loop: CASSLGIGGEAFF. The CDR3 DNA reads as TGTGCCAGCAGCTTAGGGATCGGTGGGGAAGCTTTCTTT.

This clone occurred a few times. This rearrangement joins TRBV7-2 to TRBJ1-6, with 7 bases identical to TRBD1. Germline V gene data show CDR1 as SGHTA and CDR2 as FQGNSA. Losses at the gene ends were 5 bases for V and 0 bases for J; bases not matched to a gene: 7. CDR3 size: 17 residues. In DNA, the CDR3 is TGTGCCAGCAGCCTCAGGGGGGCAGGCTCCTATAATTCACCCCTCCACTTT. Translating gives CASSLRGAGSYNSPLHF.

The chain links TRBV4-2 to TRBJ1-5; the D gene is possibly TRBD1 (5 bases). There are 16 residues in the CDR3. V was clipped by 6 bases and J by 1 base, with 16 bases between them. Germline V gene sequence: CDR1 LGHNA, CDR2 YNFKEQ. CDR3 sequence: CASSTNQGGSNQPQHF. CDR3 nucleotide sequence: TGTGCCAGCAGTACTAACCAGGGAGGGAGCAATCAGCCCCAGCATTTT.

The chain carries TRBV20-1 and TRBJ1-5, with D unclear. V gave up 3 bases and J gave up 2 bases, with 5 bases separating them. Per the germline V gene, CDR1 is DFQATT and CDR2 is SNEGSKA (reference sequence). This CDR3 contains 12 residues. CDR3 nucleotide sequence: TGCAGTGCTAGTCCGGGCAATCAGCCCCAGCATTTT. Its translation is CSASPGNQPQHF.

J is TRBJ2-7 and V is TRBV6-2 or TRBV6-3, with TRBD1 matching 10 bases. Per the germline V gene, CDR1 is MNHEY and CDR2 is SVGEGT. This CDR3 is built from 14 residues. The J segment lost 7 bases and the V segment lost 5 bases, leaving 8 bases of the junction unmatched. CDR3 sequence reads: CASSTHGTGVEQYF. The CDR3 DNA is TGTGCCAGCAGTACCCACGGGACAGGGGTAGAGCAGTACTTC.

The CDR3 DNA reads as TGTGCCAGCAGCAAGGACTTAGGAAACACCATATATTTT. It encodes CASSKDLGNTIYF. This chain joins TRBV7-3 and TRBJ1-3, with unresolved D. The V gene's germline CDR1 is SGHTA and CDR2 FQGTGA. The CDR3 runs to 13 residues. V lost 5 bases to trimming and J lost 4 bases, with 9 bases between them.

The chain has TRBV19 and TRBJ1-2, with D tentatively TRBD1 (5 bases). In germline, CDR1 is LNHDA, CDR2 SQIVND (reference sequence). The V and J ends lost 2 bases and 0 bases respectively, with 10 bases between them. CDR3 length equals 15 residues. CDR3 loop: CASSIRQPPNYGYTF. The CDR3 DNA reads as TGTGCCAGTAGTATACGACAGCCTCCTAACTATGGCTACACCTTC.

This clone was picked up a small number of times. This chain connects TRBV7-3 to TRBJ2-1; D is undetermined. Germline V gene sequence: CDR1 SGHTA, CDR2 FQGTGA. V was clipped by 2 bases and J by 6 bases, with 8 bases between them. The CDR3 is 13 residues long. CDR3: CASSLGEPNEQFF. The CDR3 DNA reads TGTGCCAGCAGCTTAGGGGAACCCAATGAGCAGTTCTTC.

The genes are TRBV4-3 and TRBJ2-1; D possibly corresponds to TRBD2 (6 bases). The CDR3 totals 14 residues. Germline assignment: CDR1 LGHNA and CDR2 YSLEER. V was pared by 1 base and J by 10 bases, with 14 bases between. The CDR3 sequence: CASSQGHRGSEQFF. The CDR3 coding sequence is TGCGCCAGCAGCCAAGGGCACCGGGGGTCCGAGCAGTTCTTC.

CDR3 DNA: TGTGCCAGCAGTGCCGTCTTCTCCTCTGGGGCCAACGTCCTGACTTTC. Protein sequence: CASSAVFSSGANVLTF. The chain carries TRBV6-1 and TRBJ2-6; the D is unclear. Trimming pared 4 bases from V and 0 bases from J, leaving 10 bases between. Germline V lookup: CDR1 MNHNS, CDR2 SASEGT. The CDR3 spans 16 residues.

By sample fraction, this clone is large. The chain is built from TRBV24-1 and TRBJ1-4; no firm D call. CDR3 length: 15 amino acids. Germline assignment: CDR1 KGHDR and CDR2 SFDVKD. V lost 5 bases to trimming and J lost 5 bases, with 14 bases between them. The CDR3 bases are TGTGCCACCAGTGCCGCGACCGATAGAAATGAAAAACTGTTTTTT. Translation: CATSAATDRNEKLFF.

V gene TRBV29-1 combines with J gene TRBJ1-5; D unresolved. The CDR3 runs to 13 residues. Germline CDR1 reads SQVTM; CDR2 reads ANQGSEA. The V and J ends lost 2 bases and 4 bases respectively, with 9 bases between them. The CDR3, as DNA: TGCAGCGTTGAACTCAATGGGAATCAGCCCCAGCATTTT. It codes for CSVELNGNQPQHF. Full variable domain (remainder filled in from reference TRBV29-1 and TRBJ1-5): SAVISQKPSRDICQRGTSLTIQCQVDSQVTMMFWYRQQPGQSLTLIATANQGSEATYESGFVIDKFPISRPNLTFSTLTVSNMSPEDSSIYLCSVELNGNQPQHFGDGTRLSIL.